The 17 T cell receptor beta chains in this list originate from one sample, sequenced in a study of OX40 agonist ivuxolimab in advanced cancers. Assay: immunoSEQ multiplex PCR; the TCRdb copy retains only in-frame clones and omits some. The data hold around 19,000 clones, with less than 75% observed a single time. Sequenced material: CD4+ or CD8+ T cells sorted from blood, taken in a trial of the OX40 agonist ivuxolimab. The source is an adult with an advanced solid tumor such as melanoma, head and neck, liver or kidney cancer.

The gene calls are TRBV6-5 and TRBJ2-3; TRBD2 is a possible D gene (6 bases). Looked up from germline, CDR1 is MNHEY and CDR2 is SVGAGI. This CDR3 has 15 amino acids. The germline V and J ends were trimmed by 6 bases and 7 bases, with 20 bases remaining between them. CDR3 region: CASRRRDSSQNTQYF. The CDR3 DNA sequence: TGTGCCAGCAGACGCCGGGACTCCTCCCAGAATACGCAGTATTTT.

CDR3 in amino acids: CASSGPGQGHNEQFF. The CDR3 DNA follows: TGTGCCAGCAGCGGACCGGGACAGGGACACAATGAGCAGTTCTTC. This rearrangement joins TRBV7-9 to TRBJ2-1; 9 nucleotides align to TRBD1. The CDR3 contains 15 residues. Germline V CDR1 and CDR2: SEHNR, FQNEAQ (reference sequence). Trimming at V came to 5 bases and at J to 5 bases, leaving 7 bases not matched to a gene.

The V gene is TRBV6-5, the J gene TRBJ2-1; D is unresolved. This CDR3 spans 11 amino acids. V was cut by 1 base and J by 8 bases, with 3 bases left in between. Germline CDR1 MNHEY, CDR2 SVGAGI. Here the CDR3 reads CASSYFDEQFF. CDR3 coding DNA: TGTGCCAGCAGTTACTTCGATGAGCAGTTCTTC.

The table lists this clone with a count of one. The chain uses TRBV7-3 and TRBJ2-4; TRBD2 aligns across 9 bases. The CDR3 covers 21 residues. The J segment lost 0 bases and the V segment lost 5 bases, leaving 20 bases of the junction unmatched. Per germline, CDR1 SGHTA and CDR2 FQGTGA. The CDR3 DNA is TGTGCCAGCAGCCCGACGGGGGAGACTAGCGGAGAACTCCTAGCCAAAAACATTCAGTACTTC. Protein product: CASSPTGETSGELLAKNIQYF. Full variable domain (outside the CDR3, taken from reference TRBV7-3 and TRBJ2-4): GAGVSQTPSNKVTEKGKYVELRCDPISGHTALYWYRQSLGQGPEFLIYFQGTGAADDSGLPNDRFFAVRPEGSVSTLKIQRTERGDSAVYLCASSPTGETSGELLAKNIQYFGAGTRLSVL.

This rearrangement joins TRBV6-4 to TRBJ2-1; D not resolved. The V end was cut by 2 bases, the J end by 8 bases, with 4 bases between. Germline V gives CDR1 MRHNA, CDR2 SNTAGT. The CDR3 covers 11 residues. The CDR3: CASSDPHEQFF. CDR3 sequence (DNA): TGTGCCAGCAGTGACCCCCATGAGCAGTTCTTC.

This sequence joins TRBV5-6 and TRBJ2-7; 9 bases are a match to TRBD1. J was trimmed by 6 bases and V by 4 bases; bases with no gene match: 8. Germline V gene data show CDR1 as SGHDT and CDR2 as YYEEEE. This CDR3 region has 14 residues. CDR3 sequence: CASSVEQGAGEQYF. CDR3 in DNA: TGTGCCAGCAGCGTGGAACAGGGGGCGGGCGAGCAGTACTTC.

The genes are TRBV2 and TRBJ2-5; 11 bases line up with TRBD2. The DNA end is more similar to TRBJ2-7, so the J call may be wrong. The CDR3 covers 13 residues. The germline CDR1 and CDR2 sequences are SNHLY and FYNNEI. Here the CDR3 DNA reads TGTGCCAGCCGGGGACTAGCGGAGTACGAGCAGTACTTC. Amino acids: CASRGLAEYEQYF.

The chain carries TRBV7-9 and TRBJ2-1; TRBD1 agrees at 12 bases. CDR1 SEHNR and CDR2 FQNEAQ come from the germline V gene (reference sequence). Unmatched junction bases numbered 8, after V lost 5 bases and J lost 6 bases. The CDR3 spans 16 residues. Here the CDR3 DNA reads TGTGCCAGCAGCACTCAAAGGGACAGGGGGCTCAATGAGCAGTTCTTC. Encoded protein: CASSTQRDRGLNEQFF.

The V and J genes are TRBV29-1 and TRBJ2-7; D gene uncertain. The ends were cut back, 5 bases at V and 5 bases at J, with 13 bases in the middle. The germline V gene has CDR1 SQVTM and CDR2 ANQGSEA. This CDR3 comprises 12 residues. The CDR3 DNA follows: TGCAGCGTTCCCCAATGGGTCCACGAGCAGTACTTC. Residues: CSVPQWVHEQYF.

This clone was seen more than once but under ten times. The J gene is TRBJ2-1, the V gene TRBV19; TRBD2 might be the D (5 bases). Germline CDR1 is LNHDA and CDR2 is SQIVND (reference sequence). V was pared by 9 bases and J by 2 bases, with 20 bases between. This CDR3 is built from 16 residues. The CDR3 DNA reads as TGTGCCAGCAGCGGTCCCAGCGCCGAACCCTACAATGAGCAGTTCTTC. Encoded protein: CASSGPSAEPYNEQFF.

The chain joins TRBV2 to TRBJ2-1, with 7 bases lining up with TRBD2. The CDR3 has 15 amino acids. Germline-derived CDR1 and CDR2 are SNHLY and FYNNEI. The trim removed 4 bases at V and 5 bases at J, leaving 8 bases unmatched. The CDR3 region is CASSAGGSPHNEQFF. The CDR3 DNA reads TGTGCCAGCAGTGCAGGCGGGAGTCCCCACAATGAGCAGTTCTTC.

V usage is TRBV7-9 and J usage is TRBJ2-5, with TRBD1 identical over 7 bases. The closer fit of TRBJ2-7 to the DNA end suggests the J call may be wrong. Germline CDR1 SEHNR, CDR2 FQNEAQ (reference sequence). This CDR3 comprises 15 residues. As DNA, the CDR3 is TGTGCCAGCAGCCAAGAGACAGGGAGCTCCTACGAGCAGTACTTC. It translates to CASSQETGSSYEQYF.

The rearrangement uses TRBV7-9 and TRBJ1-4, with 9 bases identical to TRBD1. CDR1 and CDR2 from the germline V gene are SEHNR and FQNEAQ (reference sequence). CDR3 size: 14 residues. V dropped 7 bases and J dropped 7; count of bases not matched to a gene: 7. CDR3 nucleotide sequence: TGTGCCAGCACCTACGGGACAGGGACTGAAAAACTGTTTTTT. Its translation: CASTYGTGTEKLFF.

This clone was seen at least ten times. This chain connects TRBV7-9 to TRBJ2-3, with TRBD2 identical over 7 bases. Looked up from germline, CDR1 is SEHNR and CDR2 is FQNEAQ (reference sequence). The CDR3 runs 15 residues. J gave up 5 bases and V 0 bases, and 5 bases lay outside the gene matches. As DNA, the CDR3 is TGTGCCAGCAGCTTAGCTGCGGGAGTGCAAGATACGCAGTATTTT. It is translated as CASSLAAGVQDTQYF.

V gene TRBV29-1 combines with J gene TRBJ1-3; TRBD1 matches 8 bases. Germline V gives CDR1 SQVTM, CDR2 ANQGSEA. The CDR3 length is 14 residues. V gave up 7 bases and J gave up 2 bases; unmatched junction bases: 7. The CDR3 bases are TGCAGCGCTCTCTCGGACAGGGCTGGAAACACCATATATTTT. Its protein is CSALSDRAGNTIYF.

The chain is built from TRBV7-4 and TRBJ2-7; TRBD1 matches at 10 bases. The germline gives CDR1 SGHVT, CDR2 SQSDAQ. The CDR3 has 15 amino acids. Unmatched junction bases numbered 3, after V lost 3 bases and J lost 1 base. The CDR3 is CASSLDRGKSYEQYF. The CDR3 DNA reads TGTGCCAGCAGCTTGGACAGGGGGAAGTCCTACGAGCAGTACTTC.

The rearrangement joins TRBV4-1 to TRBJ2-7; 7 bases match TRBD1. Trimming removed 4 bases from V and 0 bases from J; junction bases left unmatched: 9. This CDR3 region has 16 residues. Germline V gene sequence: CDR1 MGHRA, CDR2 YSYEKL. The CDR3 region is CASSPVPGQVSYEQYF. In nucleotides, the CDR3 is TGCGCCAGCAGCCCCGTTCCCGGACAGGTCTCCTACGAGCAGTACTTC.